This is a list of T cell receptor beta chains from one sample in a study of identical twins. Each CDR3 protein gets one entry after TCRdb re-called the 5' RACE reads with MiXCR. The sample contains hundreds of thousands of distinct CDR3 sequences, less than 10% of which appear only once. The same sample was also used in a study of yellow fever vaccine responses in identical twins.

Sequencing was performed on PBMCs. The receptors come from a woman younger than 35 in good health. CDR3s include the opening cysteine and the closing phenylalanine or tryptophan.

V,J,CDR3
TRBV29-1,TRBJ2-3,CSVEGPAASSTDTQYF
TRBV20-1,TRBJ2-1,CSARVGTAGSYNEQFF
TRBV12-3/TRBV12-4,TRBJ2-7,CASSPSGAGSYEQYF
TRBV6-1,TRBJ2-1,CASQTPPGGYNEQFF
TRBV5-6,TRBJ2-7,CASSLGQNSYEQYF
TRBV5-1,TRBJ2-7,CASSLAMGGTFYEQYF
TRBV9,TRBJ2-1,CASSVAPGTGKDEQFF
TRBV14,TRBJ2-1,CASSHARQALYNEQFF
TRBV11-2,TRBJ1-5,CASSLGPDSNQPQHF
TRBV11-2,TRBJ2-1,CASSFLVREDGEQFF
TRBV5-1,TRBJ1-1,CASRSGVRAFF
TRBV12-3/TRBV12-4,TRBJ2-7,CASSYRDRSSYEQYF
TRBV7-2,TRBJ1-1,CASRRDTGIVNTEAFF
TRBV20-1,TRBJ2-7,CSASDSTSYEQYF
TRBV29-1,TRBJ2-1,CSVALAERPYNEQFF
TRBV9,TRBJ2-3,CASSVRLHTDTQYF
TRBV10-3,TRBJ2-7,CAISESLILSGSAEQYF
TRBV6-2/TRBV6-3,TRBJ2-4,CASSVTLADVAKNIQYF
TRBV5-1,TRBJ2-7,CASSFSTEIYEQYF
TRBV5-1,TRBJ2-7,CASSLENPQGDFYEQYF
TRBV28,TRBJ2-7,CASETSGGYEQYF